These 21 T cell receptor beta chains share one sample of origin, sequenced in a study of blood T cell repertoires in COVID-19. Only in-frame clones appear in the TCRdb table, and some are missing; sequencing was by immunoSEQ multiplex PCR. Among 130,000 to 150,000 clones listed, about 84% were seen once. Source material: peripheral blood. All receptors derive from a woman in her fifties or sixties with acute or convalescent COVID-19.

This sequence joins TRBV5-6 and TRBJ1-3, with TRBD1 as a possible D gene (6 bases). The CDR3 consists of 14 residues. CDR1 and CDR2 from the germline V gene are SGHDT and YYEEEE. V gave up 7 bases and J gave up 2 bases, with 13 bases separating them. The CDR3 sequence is CASSDKGAGNTIYF. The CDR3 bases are TGTGCCAGCTCCGACAAGGGGGCTGGAAACACCATATATTTT.

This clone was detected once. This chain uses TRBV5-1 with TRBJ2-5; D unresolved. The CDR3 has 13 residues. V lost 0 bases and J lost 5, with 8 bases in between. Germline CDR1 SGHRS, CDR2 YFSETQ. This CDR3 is CASSLGGGETQYF. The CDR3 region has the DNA TGCGCCAGCAGCTTGGGAGGTGGCGAGACCCAGTACTTC.

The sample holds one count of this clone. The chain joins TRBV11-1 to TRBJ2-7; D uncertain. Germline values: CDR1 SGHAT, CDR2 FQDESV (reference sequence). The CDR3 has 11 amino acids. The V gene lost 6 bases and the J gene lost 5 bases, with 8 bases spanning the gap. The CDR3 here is CASRQEHEQYF. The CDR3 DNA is TGTGCCAGCAGGCAGGAACACGAGCAGTACTTC. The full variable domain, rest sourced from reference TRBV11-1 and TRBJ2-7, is EAEVAQSPRYKITEKSQAVAFWCDPISGHATLYWYRQILGQGPELLVQFQDESVVDDSQLPKDRFSAERLKGVDSTLKIQPAELGDSAMYLCASRQEHEQYFGPGTRLTVT.

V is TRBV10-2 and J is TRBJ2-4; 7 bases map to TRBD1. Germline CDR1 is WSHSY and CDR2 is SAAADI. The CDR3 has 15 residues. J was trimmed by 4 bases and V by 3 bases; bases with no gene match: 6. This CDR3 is CASSDPGQQKNIQYF. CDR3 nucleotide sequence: TGCGCCAGCAGTGACCCGGGACAGCAAAAAAACATTCAGTACTTC.

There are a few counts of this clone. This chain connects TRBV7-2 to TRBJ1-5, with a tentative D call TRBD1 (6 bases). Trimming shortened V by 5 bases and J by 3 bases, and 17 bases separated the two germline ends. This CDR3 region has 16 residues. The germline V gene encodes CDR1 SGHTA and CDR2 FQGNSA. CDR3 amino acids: CASSPSGGAYNQPQHF. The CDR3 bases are TGTGCCAGCAGCCCCTCCGGGGGGGCGTACAATCAGCCCCAGCATTTT.

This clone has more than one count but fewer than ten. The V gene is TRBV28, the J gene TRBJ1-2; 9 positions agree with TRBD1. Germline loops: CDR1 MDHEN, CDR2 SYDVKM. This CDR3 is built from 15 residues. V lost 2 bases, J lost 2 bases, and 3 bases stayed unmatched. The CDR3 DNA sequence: TGTGCCAGCAGTTTACTGGGACAGGGCAACTATGGCTACACCTTC. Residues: CASSLLGQGNYGYTF.

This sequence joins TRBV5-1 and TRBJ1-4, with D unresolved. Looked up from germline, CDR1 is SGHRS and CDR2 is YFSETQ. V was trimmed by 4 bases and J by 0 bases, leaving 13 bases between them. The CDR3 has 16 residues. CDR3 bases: TGCGCCAGCAGCCCGAATCCCCAGGCAACTAATGAAAAACTGTTTTTT. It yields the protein CASSPNPQATNEKLFF.

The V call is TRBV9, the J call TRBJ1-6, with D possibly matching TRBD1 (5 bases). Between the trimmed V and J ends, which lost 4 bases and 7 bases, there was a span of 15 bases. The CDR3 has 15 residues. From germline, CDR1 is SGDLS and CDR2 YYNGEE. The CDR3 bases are TGTGCCAGCAGCCCCCGTGGGCAGGGAAATTCACCCCTCCACTTT. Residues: CASSPRGQGNSPLHF.

The CDR3 here is CASTLGLAGEYNEQFF. The CDR3 DNA reads as TGTGCCAGCACCCTGGGACTAGCGGGGGAATATAATGAGCAGTTCTTC. The genes are TRBV5-4 and TRBJ2-1; 14 bases are a match to TRBD2. Per germline, CDR1 SGHNT and CDR2 YYREEE (reference sequence). CDR3 length equals 16 residues. V trimming: 6 bases; J trimming: 7 bases; junction bases outside the gene matches: 9.

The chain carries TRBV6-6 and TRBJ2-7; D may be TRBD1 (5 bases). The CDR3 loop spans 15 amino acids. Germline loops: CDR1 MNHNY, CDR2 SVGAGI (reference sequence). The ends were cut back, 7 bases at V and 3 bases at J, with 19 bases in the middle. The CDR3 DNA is TGTGCCAGCACTACTGCGTGGGGCCCCTTCTACGAGCAGTACTTC. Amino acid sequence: CASTTAWGPFYEQYF.

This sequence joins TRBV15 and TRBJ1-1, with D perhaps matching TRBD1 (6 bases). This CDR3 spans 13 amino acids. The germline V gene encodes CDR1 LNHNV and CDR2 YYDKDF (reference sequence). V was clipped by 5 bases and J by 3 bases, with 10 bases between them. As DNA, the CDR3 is TGTGCCACCAGCTCACGACAGGACACTGAAGCTTTCTTT. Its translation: CATSSRQDTEAFF.

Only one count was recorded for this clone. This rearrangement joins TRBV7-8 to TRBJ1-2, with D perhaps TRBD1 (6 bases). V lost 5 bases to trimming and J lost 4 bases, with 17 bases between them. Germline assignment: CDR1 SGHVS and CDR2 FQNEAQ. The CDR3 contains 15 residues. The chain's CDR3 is CASSPTTGVSYGYTF. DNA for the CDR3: TGTGCCAGCAGCCCGACGACAGGAGTGTCCTATGGCTACACCTTC.

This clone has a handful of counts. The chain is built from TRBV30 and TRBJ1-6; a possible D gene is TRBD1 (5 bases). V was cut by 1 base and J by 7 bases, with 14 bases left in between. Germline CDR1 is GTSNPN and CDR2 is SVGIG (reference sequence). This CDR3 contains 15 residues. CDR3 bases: TGTGCCTGGAGTGAAAGGGGTAGGCAGAATTCACCCCTCCACTTT. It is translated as CAWSERGRQNSPLHF.

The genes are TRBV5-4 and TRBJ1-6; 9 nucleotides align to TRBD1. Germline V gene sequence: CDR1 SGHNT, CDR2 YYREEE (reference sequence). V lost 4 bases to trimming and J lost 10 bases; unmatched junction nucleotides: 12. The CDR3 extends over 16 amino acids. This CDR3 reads CASSGEQGAQGSPLHF. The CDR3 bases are TGTGCCAGCAGCGGAGAACAGGGGGCGCAAGGCTCACCCCTCCACTTT.

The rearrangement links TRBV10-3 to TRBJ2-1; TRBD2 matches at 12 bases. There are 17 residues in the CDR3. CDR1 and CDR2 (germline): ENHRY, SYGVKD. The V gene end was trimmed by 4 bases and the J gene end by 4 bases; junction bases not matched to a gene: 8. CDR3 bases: TGTGCCATCAGTGGTAGGAAACTAGCGGGGGGATACAATGAGCAGTTCTTC. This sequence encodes CAISGRKLAGGYNEQFF.

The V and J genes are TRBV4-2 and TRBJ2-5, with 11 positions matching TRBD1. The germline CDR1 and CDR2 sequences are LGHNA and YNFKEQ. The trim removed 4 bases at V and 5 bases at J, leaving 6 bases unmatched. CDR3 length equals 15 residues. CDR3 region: CASSPSGQGVETQYF. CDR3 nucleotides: TGTGCCAGCAGCCCTTCGGGACAGGGGGTGGAGACCCAGTACTTC.

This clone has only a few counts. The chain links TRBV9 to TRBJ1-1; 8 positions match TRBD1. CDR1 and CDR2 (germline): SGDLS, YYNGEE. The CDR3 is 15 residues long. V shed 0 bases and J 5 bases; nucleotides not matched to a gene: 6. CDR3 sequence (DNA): TGTGCCAGCAGCGTAGAGGCAGGGGGCCGAACTGAAGCTTTCTTT. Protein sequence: CASSVEAGGRTEAFF.

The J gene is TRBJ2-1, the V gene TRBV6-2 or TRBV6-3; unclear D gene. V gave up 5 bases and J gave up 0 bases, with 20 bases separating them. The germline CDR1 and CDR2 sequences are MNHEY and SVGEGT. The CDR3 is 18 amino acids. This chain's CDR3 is CASSTEQHETSSYNEQFF. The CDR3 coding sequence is TGTGCCAGCAGTACCGAACAACACGAAACAAGCTCCTACAATGAGCAGTTCTTC.

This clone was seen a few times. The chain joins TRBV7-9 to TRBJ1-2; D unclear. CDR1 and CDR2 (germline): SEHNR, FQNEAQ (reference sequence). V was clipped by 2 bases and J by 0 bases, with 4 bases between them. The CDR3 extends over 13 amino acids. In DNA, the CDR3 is TGTGCCAGCAGCTTAACAACTAACTATGGCTACACCTTC. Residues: CASSLTTNYGYTF.

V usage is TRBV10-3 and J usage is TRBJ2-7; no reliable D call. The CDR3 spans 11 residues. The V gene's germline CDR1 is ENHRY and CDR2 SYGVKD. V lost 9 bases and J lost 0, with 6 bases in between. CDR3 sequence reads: CAMGNSYEQYF. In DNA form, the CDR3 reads TGTGCCATGGGCAACTCCTACGAGCAGTACTTC.

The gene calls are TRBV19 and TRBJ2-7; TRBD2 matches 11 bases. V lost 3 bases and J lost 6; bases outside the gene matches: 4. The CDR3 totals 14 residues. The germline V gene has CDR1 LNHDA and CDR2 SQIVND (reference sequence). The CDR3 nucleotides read TGTGCCAGTAGTATGAATAGCGGGGGGGTCGAGCAGTACTTC. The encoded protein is CASSMNSGGVEQYF.